This TCR beta chain stems from a study of blood T cell repertoires in COVID-19. Overall study context: Acute-phase and convalescent COVID-19 samples originated in the United States, Italy and Spain. PBMCs, B-cell-depleted T cells, or T cells were the source of the cDNA or gDNA that made up the material.

This clone was counted between two and nine times. Followed over time, Seattle patients had been enrolled while infection was active. CDR1 PRHDT and CDR2 FYEKMQ come from the germline V gene (reference sequence). Trimming removed 7 bases from V and 4 bases from J; junction bases left unmatched: 9. The CDR3 totals 14 residues. In the source study's methods: Estimates of nucleated cell counts were drawn from the amplification of reference gene primers. The assay was immunoSEQ multiplex PCR, and TCRdb's table has in-frame clones only and misses some. V and J calls and clone size are those listed in that table; D and trimming were worked out from the DNA. There are roughly 100,000 clones in the sample; 75% to 85% occur only once, and about 6.3% lies in the top ten.

What was sequenced was peripheral blood. J is TRBJ1-2 and V is TRBV13; 7 nucleotides agree with TRBD1. The receptor comes from a man older than 75 with COVID-19, enrolled during active disease. The CDR3 region is CASKKQGLGYGYTF. The CDR3 DNA sequence: TGTGCCAGCAAAAAACAGGGGCTCGGCTATGGCTACACCTTC.